These 31 T cell receptor beta chains came from one sample sequenced in a study of shared clonotypes between healthy human individuals. Repertoires were generated with immunoSEQ multiplex PCR, while TCRdb's copy carries only in-frame clones and drops some. The profile shows about 520,000 clones, 81% of them singletons. Sequencing was carried out using PBMCs. Source of these receptors: a woman aged 40 to 55 in good health. Some clones in this sample may be carry-over from other donors' samples.

The J gene is TRBJ2-7, the V gene TRBV7-8, with TRBD2 identical over 7 bases. Trimming removed 8 bases from V and 6 bases from J; junction bases left unmatched: 10. Germline V CDR1 and CDR2: SGHVS, FQNEAQ. The CDR3 is 13 amino acids. Here the CDR3 DNA reads TGTGCCAGCTTGGGGGGGTTGATCGGCGAGCAGTACTTC. It encodes CASLGGLIGEQYF.

V and J are TRBV10-1 and TRBJ1-1, with 8 bases lining up with TRBD1. CDR1 and CDR2 from the germline V gene are WNHNN and SYGVQD (reference sequence). The CDR3 spans 14 residues. With 6 bases clipped from V and 0 bases from J, the junction kept 3 bases outside the gene matches. DNA for the CDR3: TGCGCCAGCAGGGACAGGGCGGTGAACACTGAAGCTTTCTTT. This encodes CASRDRAVNTEAFF.

Turning to this clone: This likely traces to a read error, being one base from a far larger clone. This rearrangement joins TRBV11-2 to TRBJ1-1; 8 nucleotides line up with TRBD1. The CDR3 spans 14 residues. CDR1 is SGHAT and CDR2 is FQNNGV in the germline V gene. After removal of 1 base from V and 6 bases from J, the junction contained 4 bases not matched to a gene. The chain's CDR3 is CASSLVPQGAEAFF. CDR3 in DNA: TGTGCCAGCAGCTTAGTCCCACAGGGGGCTGAAGCTTTCTTT.

The chain carries TRBV7-2 and TRBJ2-3; 8 bases are a match to TRBD2. In germline, CDR1 is SGHTA, CDR2 FQGNSA. Germline trimming cut 1 base from V and 6 bases from J; bases unmatched to any gene: 6. The CDR3 is made up of 15 amino acids. Written as DNA, the CDR3 is TGTGCCAGCAGCTTAGACAGCGGGAGTGGGGATACGCAGTATTTT. Protein sequence: CASSLDSGSGDTQYF.

The rearrangement uses TRBV25-1 and TRBJ2-7; 9 bases align to TRBD2. The V gene end was trimmed by 4 bases and the J gene end by 0 bases; junction bases not matched to a gene: 4. This CDR3 contains 15 residues. CDR1 is MGHDK and CDR2 is SYGVNS in the germline V gene. CDR3: CASSVAGGSSYEQYF. DNA for the CDR3: TGTGCCAGCAGTGTGGCGGGAGGGAGCTCCTACGAGCAGTACTTC.

The chain has TRBV28 and TRBJ1-2, with D tentatively TRBD1 (6 bases). V was cut by 7 bases and J by 1 base, with 16 bases left in between. Germline V CDR1 and CDR2: MDHEN, SYDVKM. The CDR3 is 15 residues long. This chain's CDR3 is CASTGGHRVNYGYTF. DNA for the CDR3: TGTGCCAGCACCGGTGGGCACAGGGTTAACTATGGCTACACCTTC.

The chain is built from TRBV11-2 and TRBJ1-5, with unresolved D. The germline V gene encodes CDR1 SGHAT and CDR2 FQNNGV. CDR3 length equals 13 residues. The ends were cut back, 5 bases at V and 7 bases at J, with 12 bases in the middle. The chain's CDR3 is CASSTEHMQPQHF. In DNA, the CDR3 is TGTGCCAGCAGCACCGAACACATGCAGCCCCAGCATTTT.

The genes are TRBV9 and TRBJ2-7, with D possibly matching TRBD2 (6 bases). Looked up from germline, CDR1 is SGDLS and CDR2 is YYNGEE. V was trimmed by 4 bases and J by 1 base, leaving 12 bases between them. CDR3 length: 14 residues. CDR3 bases: TGTGCCAGCAGCAAACTAGCTGCTTCCTACGAGCAGTACTTC. It translates to CASSKLAASYEQYF.

Concerning this clone itself: The same CDR3 arises from other DNA sequences in this sample as well. This chain uses TRBV28 with TRBJ2-2, with D tentatively TRBD2 (6 bases). Per the germline V gene, CDR1 is MDHEN and CDR2 is SYDVKM. CDR3 size: 14 residues. Trimming removed 10 bases at V and 1 base at J, with 13 bases between. DNA for the CDR3: TGTGCCAATACGCCGGGAGTGAACACCGGGGAGCTGTTTTTT. Translating it yields CANTPGVNTGELFF.

This clone was found many times. This same CDR3 is encoded by further DNA sequences in the sample. The V gene is TRBV5-1, the J gene TRBJ2-1; a weak D match, TRBD2 (6 bases). CDR3 length equals 15 residues. In germline, CDR1 is SGHRS, CDR2 YFSETQ. V lost 0 bases and J lost 5, with 12 bases in between. CDR3 bases: TGCGCCAGCAGCTTGGTCCTAGCGAACAACAATGAGCAGTTCTTC. Encoded protein: CASSLVLANNNEQFF.

V usage is TRBV2 and J usage is TRBJ1-2, with D possibly matching TRBD1 (6 bases). The germline CDR1 and CDR2 sequences are SNHLY and FYNNEI. Trimming pared 4 bases from V and 6 bases from J, leaving 12 bases between. The CDR3 is 13 amino acids. As DNA, the CDR3 is TGTGCCAGCAGTGCGGAGGGGGTTGATGGCTACACCTTC. As protein: CASSAEGVDGYTF.

This chain joins TRBV7-3 and TRBJ2-3; TRBD2 matches 7 bases. Germline CDR1 and CDR2: SGHTA and FQGTGA. There are 15 residues in the CDR3. The trim removed 0 bases at V and 2 bases at J, leaving 2 bases unmatched. The CDR3 nucleotides read TGTGCCAGCAGCTTAACGGGAGGGATCACAGATACGCAGTATTTT. This encodes CASSLTGGITDTQYF.

The chain recombines TRBV18 with TRBJ1-1; a possible D gene is TRBD1 (5 bases). Trimming stripped 3 bases from V and 1 base from J, with 12 bases between. Germline CDR1 and CDR2: KGHSH and LQKENI. The length of the CDR3 is 15 residues. This CDR3 reads CASSPNGASNTEAFF. CDR3 DNA sequence: TGTGCCAGCTCACCGAATGGGGCTTCGAACACTGAAGCTTTCTTT.

The CDR3 nucleotides are TGTGCCAGCAGTCCCGGGGTTTGGACAGAGAGCAATCAGCCCCAGCATTTT. It specifies CASSPGVWTESNQPQHF. This chain links TRBV28 with TRBJ1-5; D is possibly TRBD1 (6 bases). There are 17 residues in the CDR3. Germline CDR1 and CDR2: MDHEN and SYDVKM. Trimming pared 5 bases from V and 1 base from J, leaving 18 bases between.

The chain carries TRBV6-5 and TRBJ2-3; D might be TRBD1 (5 bases). The CDR3 sequence is 13 residues long. The V end was cut by 4 bases, the J end by 0 bases, with 5 bases between. Germline V CDR1 and CDR2: MNHEY, SVGAGI. The DNA for the CDR3 is TGTGCCAGCAGTTGGGGCAGCACAGATACGCAGTATTTT. Translation gives CASSWGSTDTQYF.

This clone has more than one count but fewer than ten. The V and J genes are TRBV4-1 and TRBJ2-1; D possibly corresponds to TRBD1 (8 bases). CDR1 MGHRA and CDR2 YSYEKL come from the germline V gene. Trimming took off 2 bases at V and 14 bases at J, with 22 bases between the two ends. The CDR3 spans 15 residues. CDR3 in amino acids: CASSQLDREGNGEFF. Written as DNA, the CDR3 is TGCGCCAGCAGCCAATTGGACAGGGAGGGGAATGGTGAGTTCTTC.

The V gene is TRBV30, the J gene TRBJ2-5, with TRBD1 identical over 7 bases. J gave up 13 bases and V 3 bases, and 8 bases lay outside the gene matches. CDR3 length: 11 residues. Germline CDR1 and CDR2: GTSNPN and SVGIG (reference sequence). The CDR3 region is CAWSPMDRMYF. CDR3 DNA: TGTGCCTGGAGCCCGATGGACAGGATGTACTTC.

This clone has at least ten counts. The CDR3 region has the DNA TGTGCCAGCAGCGGCCGGATAAGCTCTGGGGCCAACGTCCTGACTTTC. It yields the protein CASSGRISSGANVLTF. This chain connects TRBV27 to TRBJ2-6; D is ambiguous. Germline CDR1 is MNHEY and CDR2 is SMNVEV (reference sequence). The V and J ends lost 6 bases and 0 bases respectively, with 12 bases between them. This CDR3 region has 16 residues.

The J gene is TRBJ2-7, the V gene TRBV28; TRBD1 might be the D (6 bases). The V and J ends lost 2 bases and 2 bases respectively, with 22 bases between them. Germline V gene sequence: CDR1 MDHEN, CDR2 SYDVKM. The CDR3 covers 18 residues. The CDR3 coding sequence is TGTGCCAGCAGTTTAGGCTACAGGGCCCGGGTGCGGACCTACGAGCAGTACTTC. Amino acids: CASSLGYRARVRTYEQYF.

Here the CDR3 DNA reads TGTGCCAGTAGTATGGTTAGCGGGGGCCAAGAGACCCAGTACTTC. Protein: CASSMVSGGQETQYF. The V call is TRBV19, the J call TRBJ2-5; 9 bases agree with TRBD2. Germline values: CDR1 LNHDA, CDR2 SQIVND (reference sequence). With 3 bases clipped from V and 1 base from J, the junction kept 3 bases outside the gene matches. The CDR3 has 15 residues.

The J gene is TRBJ2-7, the V gene TRBV7-2, with D perhaps TRBD2 (6 bases). The CDR3 is 15 residues long. Trimming pared 2 bases from V and 2 bases from J, leaving 13 bases between. Germline V gene lookup returns CDR1 SGHTA and CDR2 FQGNSA. The CDR3 sequence is CASSLSGAAPYEQYF. The CDR3 bases are TGTGCCAGCAGCTTATCGGGAGCAGCGCCCTACGAGCAGTACTTC.

This chain links TRBV5-5 with TRBJ2-5; no definite D call. Germline CDR1 reads SGHKS; CDR2 reads YYEKEE (reference sequence). Trimming pared 0 bases from V and 2 bases from J, leaving 14 bases between. This CDR3 contains 16 residues. The CDR3, as DNA: TGTGCCAGCAGCTTGGAGGCGTTTTTAGATCAAGAGACCCAGTACTTC. This sequence encodes CASSLEAFLDQETQYF.

At least ten counts were recorded for this clone. The chain couples TRBV6-5 to TRBJ2-7; TRBD2 matches 8 bases. This CDR3 has 15 residues. Germline V CDR1 and CDR2: MNHEY, SVGAGI. Trimming cost V 6 bases and J 4 bases; bases outside gene matches: 11. The CDR3 DNA sequence: TGTGCCAGCAGCAGCACCGGGACTAGTACTTACGAGCAGTACTTC. Translation gives CASSSTGTSTYEQYF.

This clone appeared once. This sequence joins TRBV30 and TRBJ1-1, with a possible D match to TRBD1 (6 bases). V gave up 5 bases and J gave up 1 base, with 11 bases separating them. The CDR3 has 13 residues. Germline V lookup: CDR1 GTSNPN, CDR2 SVGIG (reference sequence). The CDR3 DNA sequence: TGTGCCTGGTTGAGGGGACAGAACACTGAAGCTTTCTTT. The encoded protein is CAWLRGQNTEAFF.

The V and J genes are TRBV10-3 and TRBJ2-1; no firm D call. This CDR3 has 13 residues. V was clipped by 7 bases and J by 4 bases, with 11 bases between them. CDR1 ENHRY and CDR2 SYGVKD come from the germline V gene. As DNA, the CDR3 is TGTGCCATCACCAATGAGGAATACAATGAGCAGTTCTTC. Protein sequence: CAITNEEYNEQFF.

The V gene is TRBV5-1, the J gene TRBJ2-7; TRBD2 matches at 10 bases. The CDR3 runs to 14 residues. Germline V gene lookup returns CDR1 SGHRS and CDR2 YFSETQ. The J segment lost 6 bases and the V segment lost 4 bases, leaving 7 bases of the junction unmatched. The CDR3 bases are TGCGCCAGCAGCCCCTCTAGCGGGAGTAGCGAGCAGTACTTC. It translates to CASSPSSGSSEQYF.

J is TRBJ1-1 and V is TRBV25-1; D may be TRBD1 (5 bases). Germline V gene lookup returns CDR1 MGHDK and CDR2 SYGVNS. The CDR3 consists of 14 residues. Between the trimmed V and J ends, which lost 2 bases and 9 bases, there was a span of 16 bases. CDR3 nucleotides: TGTGCCAGCAGTGAACTCGGGACCTCGGCCCAAGCTTTCTTT. Residues: CASSELGTSAQAFF.

This clone was observed a single time. This sequence joins TRBV28 and TRBJ2-7; TRBD2 aligns across 11 bases. J lost 4 bases, V lost 5 bases, and 4 bases had no gene match. The CDR3 is 14 residues long. Germline V CDR1 and CDR2: MDHEN, SYDVKM. Here the CDR3 DNA reads TGTGCCAGCAGTAAACCTAGCGGGAGGTACGAGCAGTACTTC. This encodes CASSKPSGRYEQYF.

The chain recombines TRBV5-6 with TRBJ1-1, with D possibly being TRBD1 (5 bases). V lost 0 bases, J lost 7 bases, and 19 bases lay in between. This CDR3 has 16 amino acids. Germline CDR1 and CDR2: SGHDT and YYEEEE. CDR3 in amino acids: CASSLENAGPAGEAFF. CDR3 coding DNA: TGTGCCAGCAGCTTGGAAAATGCAGGGCCCGCGGGTGAAGCTTTCTTT.

The chain carries TRBV5-4 and TRBJ2-3; 7 bases match TRBD1. CDR3 length equals 14 residues. Germline CDR1 SGHNT, CDR2 YYREEE (reference sequence). V gave up 2 bases and J gave up 3 bases; unmatched junction bases: 3. This chain's CDR3 is CASSLTGVTDTQYF. CDR3 nucleotide sequence: TGTGCCAGCAGCTTAACAGGGGTGACAGATACGCAGTATTTT.

The chain recombines TRBV15 with TRBJ2-1, with 13 bases aligning to TRBD2. With 1 base clipped from V and 4 bases from J, the junction kept 4 bases outside the gene matches. Germline CDR1 LNHNV, CDR2 YYDKDF (reference sequence). The CDR3 is 17 residues long. CDR3 loop: CATSRGSGLAGYNEQFF. The CDR3 DNA follows: TGTGCCACCAGCAGAGGTTCGGGACTAGCGGGGTACAATGAGCAGTTCTTC.